The 9 T cell receptor beta chains presented below share a single source sample, sequenced in a study of CXCR3-negative and CXCR3-positive naive CD8 T cells. Via 5' RACE with UMI labels, TRB cDNA libraries were prepared. TCRdb re-called the 5' RACE reads, yielding one record per CDR3 amino acid sequence without DNA. The specimen's table records 100,000 to 150,000 distinct CDR3 sequences. The sample was naive CXCR3- CD8+ T cells from blood. Described subset: CD45RO-CCR7+CD27+CD95- naive CD8+ T cells lacking CXCR3 (TNR3-). The receptor set was obtained from a human donor in good health. Some clones in this sample may be carry-over from other donors' samples.

The gene calls are TRBV7-9 and TRBJ1-1; TCRdb names TRBD1, which stays unverified in the absence of DNA. Germline CDR1 reads SEHNR; CDR2 reads FQNEAQ (reference sequence). The CDR3 sequence is 15 residues long. CDR3 protein: CASYPTAMMNTEAFF.

The chain recombines TRBV12-3 or TRBV12-4 with TRBJ2-7. The CDR3 is 13 residues long. The CDR3 protein is CASSMGALYEQYF.

This chain links TRBV11-2 with TRBJ2-7; TCRdb's D call of TRBD1 is untestable without DNA. The CDR3 has 15 amino acids. The germline V gene encodes CDR1 SGHAT and CDR2 FQNNGV. The CDR3: CASSLAGTGGYEQYF.

This chain joins TRBV20-1 and TRBJ2-7. This CDR3 has 11 amino acids. The germline CDR1 and CDR2 sequences are DFQATT and SNEGSKA (reference sequence). CDR3 residues: CSAILSYEQYF.

The V gene is TRBV11-2, the J gene TRBJ2-1; there is no DNA to check the TCRdb D call of TRBD2. The CDR3 is made up of 15 amino acids. CDR1 is SGHAT and CDR2 is FQNNGV in the germline V gene. CDR3 amino acids: CASSSTSGSYNEQFF.

The chain recombines TRBV7-2 with TRBJ2-6. Germline V gives CDR1 SGHTA, CDR2 FQGNSA. The CDR3 extends over 16 amino acids. The CDR3 protein is CASSPDRSSGANVLTF.

The CDR3 region is CASSLLGRGSYEQYF. V and J are TRBV7-9 and TRBJ2-7. Germline V gene data show CDR1 as SEHNR and CDR2 as FQNEAQ (reference sequence). The CDR3 sequence is 15 residues long.

The chain joins TRBV6-2 or TRBV6-3 to TRBJ1-1. Germline V lookup: CDR1 MNHEY, CDR2 SVGEGT. The CDR3 covers 12 residues. CDR3 sequence reads: CASRRLYTEAFF.

CDR3 sequence: CASSLVALSYNEQFF. This chain uses TRBV7-9 with TRBJ2-1. Germline values: CDR1 SEHNR, CDR2 FQNEAQ (reference sequence). The CDR3 loop spans 15 amino acids.